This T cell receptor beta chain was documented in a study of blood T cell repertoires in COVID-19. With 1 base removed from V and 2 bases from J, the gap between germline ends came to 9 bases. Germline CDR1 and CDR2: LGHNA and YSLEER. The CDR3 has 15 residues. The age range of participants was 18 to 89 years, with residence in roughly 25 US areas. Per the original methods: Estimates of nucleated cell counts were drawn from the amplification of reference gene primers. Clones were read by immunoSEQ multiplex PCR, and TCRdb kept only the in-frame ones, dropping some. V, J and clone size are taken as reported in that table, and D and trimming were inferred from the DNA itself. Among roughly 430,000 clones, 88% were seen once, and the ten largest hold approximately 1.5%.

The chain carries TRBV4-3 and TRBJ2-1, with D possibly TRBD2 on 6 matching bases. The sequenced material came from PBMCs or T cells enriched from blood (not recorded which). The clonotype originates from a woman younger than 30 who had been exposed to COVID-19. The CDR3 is CASSQGDLAYNEQFF. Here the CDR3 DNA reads TGCGCCAGCAGCCAAGGGGACTTAGCCTACAATGAGCAGTTCTTC.